This T cell receptor beta chain appears in the sequencing data of a study of T-cell reconstitution after alpha-beta-depleted transplantation in children. For TCRbeta, the library was prepared with unique molecular identifiers. A single record per CDR3 protein comes from TCRdb applying MiXCR to the PCR reads. This table has about 440,000 distinct CDR3 sequences, over 40% appearing once. With respect to this clonotype: Its antigen remains unknown.

Germline V gene data show CDR1 as MGHRA and CDR2 as YSYEKL. V was clipped by 2 bases and J by 1 base, with 11 bases between them. The CDR3 loop spans 15 amino acids. Whole-study results and caveats: Newly produced T cells mostly provided counts and TCRbeta diversity after one year, as hyperexpanded clones declined. Where some patients showed high TCRbeta diversity at day 60, it came from recipient T cells and thymic progenitors that had survived. Alpha-beta T cells present about two months after transplant were reported to originate from several hundred expanded graft clones.

The specimen comprised PBMCs, sampled before TCRalphabeta/CD19-depleted stem cell transplant. The sequence came from a girl under 10 years old with aplastic anemia, due to receive a stem cell transplant. V is TRBV4-1 and J is TRBJ2-5, with D uncertain. CDR3 nucleotide sequence: TGCGCCAGCAGCCAAATCGGTCCAGGCCAAGAGACCCAGTACTTC. Residues: CASSQIGPGQETQYF.